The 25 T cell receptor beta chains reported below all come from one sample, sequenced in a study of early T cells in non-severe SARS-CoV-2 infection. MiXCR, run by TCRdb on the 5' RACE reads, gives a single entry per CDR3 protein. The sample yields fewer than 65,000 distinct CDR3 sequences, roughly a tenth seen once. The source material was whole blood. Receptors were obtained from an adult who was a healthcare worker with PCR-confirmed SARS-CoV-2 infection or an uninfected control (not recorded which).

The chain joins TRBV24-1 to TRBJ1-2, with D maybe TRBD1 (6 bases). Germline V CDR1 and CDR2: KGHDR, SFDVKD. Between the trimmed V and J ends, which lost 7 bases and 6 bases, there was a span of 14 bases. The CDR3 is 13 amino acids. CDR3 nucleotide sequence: TGTGCCACCAGAGGGACAAGTGAGAATGGCTACACCTTC. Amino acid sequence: CATRGTSENGYTF.

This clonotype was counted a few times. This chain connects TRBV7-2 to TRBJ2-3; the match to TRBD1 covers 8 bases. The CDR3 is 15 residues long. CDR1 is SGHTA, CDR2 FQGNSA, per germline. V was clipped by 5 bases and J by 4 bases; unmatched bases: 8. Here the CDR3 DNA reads TGTGCCAGCAGCCGACTACAGGGGGGCGCAGATACGCAGTATTTT. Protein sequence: CASSRLQGGADTQYF. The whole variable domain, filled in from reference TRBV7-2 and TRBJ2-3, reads GAGVSQSPSNKVTEKGKDVELRCDPISGHTALYWYRQSLGQGLEFLIYFQGNSAPDKSGLPSDRFSAERTGGSVSTLTIQRTQQEDSAVYLCASSRLQGGADTQYFGPGTRLTVL.

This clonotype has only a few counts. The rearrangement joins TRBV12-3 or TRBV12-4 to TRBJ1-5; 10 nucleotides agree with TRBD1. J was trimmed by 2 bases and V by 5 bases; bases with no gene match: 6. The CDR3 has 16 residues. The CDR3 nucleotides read TGTGCCAGCAGTCGACAGGACAGGGGGGGCAATCAGCCCCAGCATTTT. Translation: CASSRQDRGGNQPQHF.

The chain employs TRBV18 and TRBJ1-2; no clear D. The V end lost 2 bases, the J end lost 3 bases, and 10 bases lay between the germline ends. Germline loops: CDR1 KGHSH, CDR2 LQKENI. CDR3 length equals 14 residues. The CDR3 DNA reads TGTGCCAGCTCACCAGCGAACAGATACTATGGCTACACCTTC. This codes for CASSPANRYYGYTF. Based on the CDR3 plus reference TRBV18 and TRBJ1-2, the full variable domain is NAGVMQNPRHLVRRRGQEARLRCSPMKGHSHVYWYRQLPEEGLKFMVYLQKENIIDESGMPKERFSAEFPKEGPSILRIQQVVRGDSAAYFCASSPANRYYGYTFGSGTRLTVV.

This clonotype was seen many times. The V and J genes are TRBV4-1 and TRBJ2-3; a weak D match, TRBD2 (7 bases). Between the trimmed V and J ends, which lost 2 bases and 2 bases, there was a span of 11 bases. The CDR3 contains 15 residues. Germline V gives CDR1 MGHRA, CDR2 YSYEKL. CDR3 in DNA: TGCGCCAGCAGCCAACGCGGGGGCCACACAGATACGCAGTATTTT. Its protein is CASSQRGGHTDTQYF.

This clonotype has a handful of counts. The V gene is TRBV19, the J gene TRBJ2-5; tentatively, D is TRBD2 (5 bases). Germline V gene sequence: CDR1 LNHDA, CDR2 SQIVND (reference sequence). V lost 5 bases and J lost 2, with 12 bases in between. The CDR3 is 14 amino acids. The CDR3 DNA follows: TGTGCCAGTAGTGAGGGAACATCTCAAGAGACCCAGTACTTC. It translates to CASSEGTSQETQYF.

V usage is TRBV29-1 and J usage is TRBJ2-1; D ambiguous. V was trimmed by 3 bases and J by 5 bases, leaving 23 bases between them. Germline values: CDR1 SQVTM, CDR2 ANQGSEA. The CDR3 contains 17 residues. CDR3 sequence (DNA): TGCAGCGTTGACTCTTGGGATACGATAACCTTCCACAATGAGCAGTTCTTC. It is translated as CSVDSWDTITFHNEQFF.

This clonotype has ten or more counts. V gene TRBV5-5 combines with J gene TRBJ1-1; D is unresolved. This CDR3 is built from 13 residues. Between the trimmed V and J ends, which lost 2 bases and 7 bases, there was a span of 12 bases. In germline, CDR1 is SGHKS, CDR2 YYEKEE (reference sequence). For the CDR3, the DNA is TGTGCCAGCAGCTTAGGCAGGCGCGATGAAGCTTTCTTT. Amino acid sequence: CASSLGRRDEAFF.

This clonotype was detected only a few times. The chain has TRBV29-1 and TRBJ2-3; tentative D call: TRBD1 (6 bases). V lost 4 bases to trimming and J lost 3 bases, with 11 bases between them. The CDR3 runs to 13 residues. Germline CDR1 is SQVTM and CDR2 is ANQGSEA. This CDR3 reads CSVGHRATDTQYF. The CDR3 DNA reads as TGCAGCGTTGGCCACAGGGCTACAGATACGCAGTATTTT.

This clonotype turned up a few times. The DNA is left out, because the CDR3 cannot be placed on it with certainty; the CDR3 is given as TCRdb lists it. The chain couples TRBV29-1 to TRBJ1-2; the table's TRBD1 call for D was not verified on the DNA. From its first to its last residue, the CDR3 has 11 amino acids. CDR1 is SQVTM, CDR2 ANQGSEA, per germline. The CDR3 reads CSVEVALGTNF.

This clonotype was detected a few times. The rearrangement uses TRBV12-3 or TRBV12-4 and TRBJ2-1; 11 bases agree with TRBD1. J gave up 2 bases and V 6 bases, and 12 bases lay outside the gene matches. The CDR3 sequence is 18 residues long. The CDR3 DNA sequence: TGTGCCAGCAGCCCAGGACAGGGGGCAATTTTAGCCTACAATGAGCAGTTCTTC. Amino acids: CASSPGQGAILAYNEQFF.

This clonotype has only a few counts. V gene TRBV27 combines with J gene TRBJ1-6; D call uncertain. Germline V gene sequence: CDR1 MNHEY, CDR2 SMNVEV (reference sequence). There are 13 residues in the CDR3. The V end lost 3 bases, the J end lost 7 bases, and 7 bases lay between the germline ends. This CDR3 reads CASSFAKNSPLHF. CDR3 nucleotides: TGTGCCAGCAGTTTCGCGAAGAATTCACCCCTCCACTTT.

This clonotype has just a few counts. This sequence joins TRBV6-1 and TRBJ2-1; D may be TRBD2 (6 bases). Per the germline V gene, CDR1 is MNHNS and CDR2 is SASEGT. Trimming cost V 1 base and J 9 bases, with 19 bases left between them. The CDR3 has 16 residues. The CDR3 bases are TGTGCCAGCAGTGAAGGCCTAGCGACGGGCGGAGGTGAGCAGTTCTTC. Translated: CASSEGLATGGGEQFF.

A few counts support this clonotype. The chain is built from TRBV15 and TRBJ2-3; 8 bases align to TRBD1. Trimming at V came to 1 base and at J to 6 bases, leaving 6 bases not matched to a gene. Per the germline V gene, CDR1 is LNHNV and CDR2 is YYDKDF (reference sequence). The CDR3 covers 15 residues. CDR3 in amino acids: CATSRARTGIDTQYF. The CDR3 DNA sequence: TGTGCCACCAGCAGAGCGCGGACAGGGATCGATACGCAGTATTTT.

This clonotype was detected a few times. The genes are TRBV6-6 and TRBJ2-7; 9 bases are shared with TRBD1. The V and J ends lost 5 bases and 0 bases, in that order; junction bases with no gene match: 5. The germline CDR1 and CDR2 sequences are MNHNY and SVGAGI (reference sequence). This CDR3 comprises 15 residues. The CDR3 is CASSQGTGSSYEQYV. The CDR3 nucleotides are TGTGCCAGCAGTCAGGGGACAGGGAGCTCCTACGAGCAGTACGTC.

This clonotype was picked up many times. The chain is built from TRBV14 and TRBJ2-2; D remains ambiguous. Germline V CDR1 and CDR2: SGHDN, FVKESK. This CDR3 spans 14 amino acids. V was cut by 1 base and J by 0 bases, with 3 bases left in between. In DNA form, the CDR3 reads TGTGCCAGCAGCCAAGTTCCGAACACCGGGGAGCTGTTTTTT. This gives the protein CASSQVPNTGELFF.

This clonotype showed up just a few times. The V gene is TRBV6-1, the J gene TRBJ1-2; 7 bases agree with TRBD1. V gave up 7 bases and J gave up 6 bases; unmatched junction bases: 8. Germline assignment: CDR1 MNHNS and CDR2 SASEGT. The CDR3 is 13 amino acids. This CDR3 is CASTPGTANGYTF. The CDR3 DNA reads TGTGCCAGCACCCCCGGGACAGCGAATGGCTACACCTTC.

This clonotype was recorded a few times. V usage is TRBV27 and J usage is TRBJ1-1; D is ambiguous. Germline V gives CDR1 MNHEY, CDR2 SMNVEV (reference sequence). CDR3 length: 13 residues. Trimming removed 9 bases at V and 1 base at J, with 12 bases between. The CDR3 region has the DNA TGTGCCAGTAGTGTTCGTCCGAACACTGAAGCTTTCTTT. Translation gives CASSVRPNTEAFF.

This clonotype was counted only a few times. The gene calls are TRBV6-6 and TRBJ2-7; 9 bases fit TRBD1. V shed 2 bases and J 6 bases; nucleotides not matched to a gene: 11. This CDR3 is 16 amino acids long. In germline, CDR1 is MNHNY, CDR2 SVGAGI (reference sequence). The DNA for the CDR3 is TGTGCCAGCAGTTACAACCCGGGACAGGGTGGACTCGAGCAGTACGTC. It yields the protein CASSYNPGQGGLEQYV.

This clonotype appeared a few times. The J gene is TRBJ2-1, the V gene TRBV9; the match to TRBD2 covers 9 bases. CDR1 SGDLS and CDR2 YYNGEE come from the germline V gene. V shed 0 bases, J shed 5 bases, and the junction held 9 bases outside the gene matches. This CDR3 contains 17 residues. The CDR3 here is CASSVEGGTSSNNEQFF. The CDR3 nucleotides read TGTGCCAGCAGCGTAGAAGGAGGGACTAGCAGCAACAATGAGCAGTTCTTC.

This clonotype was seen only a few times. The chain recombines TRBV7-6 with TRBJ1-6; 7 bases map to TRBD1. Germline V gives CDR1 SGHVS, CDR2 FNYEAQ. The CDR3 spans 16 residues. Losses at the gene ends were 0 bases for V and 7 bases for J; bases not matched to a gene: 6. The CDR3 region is CASSLAVTGVNSPLHF. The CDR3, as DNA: TGTGCCAGCAGCTTAGCGGTCACAGGGGTGAATTCACCCCTCCACTTT.

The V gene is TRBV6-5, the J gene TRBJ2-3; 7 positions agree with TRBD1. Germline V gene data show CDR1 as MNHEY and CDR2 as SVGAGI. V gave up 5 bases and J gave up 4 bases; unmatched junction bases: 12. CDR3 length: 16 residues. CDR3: CASSNPSGGRPDTQYF. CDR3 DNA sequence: TGTGCCAGCAGTAATCCGTCAGGGGGAAGGCCAGATACGCAGTATTTT.

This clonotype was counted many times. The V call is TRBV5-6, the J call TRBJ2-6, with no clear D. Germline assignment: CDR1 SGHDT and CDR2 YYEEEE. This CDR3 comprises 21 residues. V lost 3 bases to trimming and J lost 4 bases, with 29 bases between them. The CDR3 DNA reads TGTGCCAGCAGCTCTAGGACGGCCGAAAGGTTCACTAACGTCGGGGCCAACGTCCTGACTTTC. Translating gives CASSSRTAERFTNVGANVLTF.

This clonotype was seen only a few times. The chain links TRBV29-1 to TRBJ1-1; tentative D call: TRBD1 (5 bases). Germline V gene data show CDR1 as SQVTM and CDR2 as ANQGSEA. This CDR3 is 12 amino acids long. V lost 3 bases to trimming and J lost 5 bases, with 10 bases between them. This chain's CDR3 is CSVDVKGTEAFF. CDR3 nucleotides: TGCAGCGTTGATGTCAAGGGGACTGAAGCTTTCTTT.

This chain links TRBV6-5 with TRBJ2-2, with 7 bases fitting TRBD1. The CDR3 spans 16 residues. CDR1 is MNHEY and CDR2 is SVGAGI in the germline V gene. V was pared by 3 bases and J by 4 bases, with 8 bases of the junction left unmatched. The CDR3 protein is CASSYSTTGVTGELFF. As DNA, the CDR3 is TGTGCCAGCAGTTATAGCACAACAGGGGTCACCGGGGAGCTGTTTTTT.